This record looks at one T cell receptor beta chain sequence and its context. As yet, its antigen is unknown. Other nucleotide sequences from this sample produce the same CDR3. The source of the sample is a study of shared clonotypes between healthy human individuals. Broader study findings: About 5% of naive CD4 clonotypes were common to a handful of donors.

V lost 0 bases to trimming and J lost 5 bases; unmatched junction nucleotides: 7. CDR1 and CDR2 from the germline V gene are SGHAT and FQNNGV. This CDR3 has 15 residues. Repertoires were generated with immunoSEQ multiplex PCR, while TCRdb's copy carries only in-frame clones and drops some. The sample carries more than 900,000 clones, 78% recorded once. Sequencing used memory CD4+ T cells from PBMCs. This sample's subset: CD45RA-negative fraction. This TCR was recovered from a man between 18 and 29 years old in good health. Some clones in this sample may be carry-over from other donors' samples. The chain links TRBV11-2 to TRBJ2-7, with 7 bases identical to TRBD1. The chain's CDR3 is CASSLDARGIDEQYF. Written as DNA, the CDR3 is TGTGCCAGCAGCTTAGATGCCAGGGGGATCGACGAGCAGTACTTC.